Each of the 14 T cell receptor beta chains below was sequenced from the same sample in a study of T cells after yellow fever vaccination. TCRdb analysed the 5' RACE reads with MiXCR anew, one entry per CDR3 protein. This sample yields about 50,000 distinct CDR3 sequences, of which approximately 6% are seen a single time; roughly 28% belongs to the top ten. The sequencing here drew on PBMCs, either bulk or a sorted T-cell subset (CD4+, CD8+, memory, or dextramer-sorted; not recorded which), taken on the day of the yellow fever booster vaccination. The source of these receptors is a man aged 18 to 35 who received the YFV17D yellow fever vaccine.

This clonotype was seen a few times. The V and J genes are TRBV10-3 and TRBJ2-7; the D gene is possibly TRBD1 (6 bases). The V end was cut by 8 bases, the J end by 7 bases, with 18 bases between. Germline V gene lookup returns CDR1 ENHRY and CDR2 SYGVKD. CDR3 length: 13 amino acids. The CDR3 reads CAIGDTGSNEQYV. The CDR3 region has the DNA TGTGCCATCGGAGATACAGGGTCGAATGAGCAGTACGTC.

This clonotype was detected only a few times. This chain uses TRBV7-2 with TRBJ2-7; TRBD2 is a possible D gene (5 bases). Trimming took 5 bases from V and 3 from J, leaving 26 bases between them. CDR1 is SGHTA, CDR2 FQGNSA, per germline. The CDR3 extends over 18 amino acids. The DNA of the CDR3 is TGTGCCAGCAGCCCGGCGGTGAATTCTGGACTCTACTTCTACGAGCAGTACTTC. This codes for CASSPAVNSGLYFYEQYF.

Of note for this clonotype: It may be a read error: a sequence one base away is much more abundant. The chain couples TRBV15 to TRBJ1-3; D gene unclear. The CDR3 spans 14 residues. Germline CDR1 reads LNHNV; CDR2 reads YYDKDF (reference sequence). The CDR3 protein is CATSRDHQGPTIHF. For the CDR3, the DNA is TGTGCCACCAGCAGAGATCATCAAGGGCCCACCATACATTTT.

This clonotype showed up many times. V and J are TRBV5-1 and TRBJ2-1; D tentatively reads TRBD1 or TRBD2 (5 bases each). The CDR3 totals 13 residues. Trimming cost V 1 base and J 7 bases, with 9 bases left between them. Germline CDR1 SGHRS, CDR2 YFSETQ. The CDR3 nucleotides are TGCGCCAGCAGCTTGCCAGGGAGTAATGAGCAGTTCTTC. Encoded protein: CASSLPGSNEQFF.

This clonotype was recorded many times. The J gene is TRBJ1-2, the V gene TRBV27; possibly TRBD1 for D (6 bases). CDR1 MNHEY and CDR2 SMNVEV come from the germline V gene (reference sequence). CDR3 length equals 13 residues. V shed 4 bases and J shed 8 bases, with 14 bases lying between them. The DNA of the CDR3 is TGTGCCAGCAGTTCAACAGGGCTTGGAGGCTACACCTTC. Translating it yields CASSSTGLGGYTF.

V is TRBV15 and J is TRBJ2-1; TRBD1 matches 8 bases. CDR1 and CDR2 (germline): LNHNV, YYDKDF (reference sequence). The CDR3 consists of 16 residues. The junction had 4 bases not matched to a gene; V was cut back by 3 bases and J by 0 bases. This CDR3 is CATSRGTGGSYNEQFF. CDR3 DNA sequence: TGTGCCACCAGCAGGGGAACAGGGGGCTCCTACAATGAGCAGTTCTTC.

This clonotype was observed at least ten times. This chain joins TRBV9 and TRBJ2-3; possibly TRBD1 or TRBD2 for D (6 bases each). The germline CDR1 and CDR2 sequences are SGDLS and YYNGEE. The V gene lost 0 bases and the J gene lost 5 bases, with 13 bases spanning the gap. The CDR3 loop spans 15 amino acids. The CDR3 loop is CASSVVGGFGDTQYF. Written as DNA, the CDR3 is TGTGCCAGCAGCGTAGTGGGGGGCTTCGGAGATACGCAGTATTTT.

This clonotype appeared many times. The chain uses TRBV6-5 and TRBJ2-2; D gene ambiguous. Germline lookup yields CDR1 MNHEY and CDR2 SVGAGI. The CDR3 runs to 12 residues. V was trimmed by 6 bases and J by 2 bases, leaving 4 bases between them. This CDR3 reads CASSSNTGELFF. CDR3 DNA: TGTGCCAGCAGCTCCAACACCGGGGAGCTGTTTTTT.

This clonotype was recorded many times. The DNA of the CDR3 is TGTGCCAGCAGCTTAGCGCTAAATGGGTTAGAGCAGTACTTC. This gives the protein CASSLALNGLEQYF. The J gene is TRBJ2-7, the V gene TRBV7-9; D not resolved. Trimming shortened V by 0 bases and J by 7 bases, and 13 bases separated the two germline ends. The CDR3 covers 14 residues. CDR1 and CDR2 (germline): SEHNR, FQNEAQ (reference sequence).

This clonotype has a count of ten or more. The gene calls are TRBV11-2 and TRBJ1-4, with D unclear. The CDR3 spans 11 residues. Between the trimmed V and J ends, which lost 5 bases and 4 bases, there was a span of 2 bases. Germline V gene lookup returns CDR1 SGHAT and CDR2 FQNNGV. CDR3 sequence (DNA): TGTGCCAGCAGCCTTAATGAAAAACTGTTTTTT. This encodes CASSLNEKLFF.

This clonotype has a count of ten or more. This rearrangement joins TRBV20-1 to TRBJ2-5; 8 nucleotides line up with TRBD1. V dropped 3 bases and J dropped 2; count of bases not matched to a gene: 2. The CDR3 has 13 amino acids. CDR1 is DFQATT and CDR2 is SNEGSKA in the germline V gene (reference sequence). The CDR3 reads CSASYRGQETQYF. CDR3 DNA sequence: TGCAGTGCTAGCTACAGGGGGCAAGAGACCCAGTACTTC.

This clonotype has a count of ten or more. V and J are TRBV5-1 and TRBJ2-5; unclear D gene. Germline V gene lookup returns CDR1 SGHRS and CDR2 YFSETQ. With 6 bases removed from V and 1 base from J, the gap between germline ends came to 13 bases. The CDR3 is made up of 14 amino acids. The DNA of the CDR3 is TGCGCCAGCAACGACCGACAACCCCAAGAGACCCAGTACTTC. It specifies CASNDRQPQETQYF.

This clonotype was seen at least ten times. The rearrangement links TRBV4-1 to TRBJ2-7; D possibly corresponds to TRBD1 (5 bases). The germline CDR1 and CDR2 sequences are MGHRA and YSYEKL. This CDR3 spans 15 amino acids. Trimming took off 4 bases at V and 1 base at J, with 14 bases between the two ends. CDR3 amino acids: CASSLRGQGSYEQYF. The DNA for the CDR3 is TGCGCCAGCAGCCTTAGAGGCCAGGGTTCCTACGAGCAGTACTTC.

There are many counts of this clonotype. CDR3 nucleotide sequence: TGCGCCAGCAGCCAAATTTCCCCGGACAGGGGAAATGGAAACACCATATATTTT. It encodes CASSQISPDRGNGNTIYF. V and J are TRBV4-1 and TRBJ1-3; 9 bases match TRBD1. V lost 2 bases and J lost 3; bases outside the gene matches: 11. CDR1 and CDR2 from the germline V gene are MGHRA and YSYEKL. The CDR3 runs to 18 residues.